This TCR beta chain derives from a study of T cell responses to AZD1222 COVID-19 vaccine. Second-dose groups at about 4 or about 12 weeks were pooled. The CDR3 is 13 residues long. The V and J ends lost 6 bases and 6 bases respectively, with 15 bases between them. Comments on this clone: Antigen specificity is unknown.

Study-wide results and limits: A reported finding is that nearly half of spike-specific TCRs target unmutated variant regions. There were mostly white British donors and more females than males, and clonal diversity was possibly underestimated. It was only after the peak T cell response that any repertoires were sampled.

Assay: immunoSEQ multiplex PCR; the TCRdb copy retains only in-frame clones and omits some. The table shows 80,000 to 95,000 clones, with 88% occurring only once. This TCR was sampled from an adult who received the AZD1222 COVID-19 vaccine. The chain couples TRBV12-3 or TRBV12-4 to TRBJ2-7; no clear D gene. The source material was peripheral blood, sampled 28 days after the second AZD1222 dose. In DNA form, the CDR3 reads TGTGCCAGCAGCCCCCGACGGAGAAGCGAGCAGTACTTC. Residues: CASSPRRRSEQYF.